The T cell receptor beta chain under discussion was sequenced for a study of blood T cell repertoires in COVID-19. Study details: PBMCs, B-cell-depleted T cells, or T cells provided the cDNA or gDNA that made up the material.

The germline V gene encodes CDR1 ENHRY and CDR2 SYGVKD. The CDR3 extends over 14 amino acids. V lost 4 bases and J lost 3, with 13 bases in between. Per the original data handling: Estimated nucleated cell counts came from reference gene primer amplification. Measured with immunoSEQ multiplex PCR; TCRdb has only the in-frame clones, and not every one. V and J calls and clone size follow that table, whereas D and trimming were derived from the DNA. The sample has 50,000 to 80,000 clones, about 86% seen once. The chain couples TRBV10-3 to TRBJ2-7; a possible D gene is TRBD1 (6 bases). The sequenced sample was peripheral blood. The clonotype originates from a man in his forties or fifties with active COVID-19. CDR3 amino acids: CAISGQAQNYEQYF. CDR3 nucleotide sequence: TGTGCCATCAGTGGACAGGCTCAAAACTACGAGCAGTACTTC.